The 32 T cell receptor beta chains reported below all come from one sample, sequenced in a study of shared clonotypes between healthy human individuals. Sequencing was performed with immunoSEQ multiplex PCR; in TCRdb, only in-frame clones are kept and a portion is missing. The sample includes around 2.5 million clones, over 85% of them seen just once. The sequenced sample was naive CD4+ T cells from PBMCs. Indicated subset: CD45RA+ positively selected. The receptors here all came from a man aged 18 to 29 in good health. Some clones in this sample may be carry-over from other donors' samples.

CDR3 sequence: CASSPSPGRPIGDTQYF. The CDR3 DNA is TGTGCCAGCAGCCCCTCTCCCGGGAGGCCGATTGGAGATACGCAGTATTTT. This sequence joins TRBV7-2 and TRBJ2-3; the match to TRBD2 covers 7 bases. The CDR3 is 17 residues long. Germline values: CDR1 SGHTA, CDR2 FQGNSA. The V and J ends lost 5 bases and 5 bases, in that order; junction bases with no gene match: 16. The whole variable domain, filled in from reference TRBV7-2 and TRBJ2-3, reads GAGVSQSPSNKVTEKGKDVELRCDPISGHTALYWYRQSLGQGLEFLIYFQGNSAPDKSGLPSDRFSAERTGGSVSTLTIQRTQQEDSAVYLCASSPSPGRPIGDTQYFGPGTRLTVL.

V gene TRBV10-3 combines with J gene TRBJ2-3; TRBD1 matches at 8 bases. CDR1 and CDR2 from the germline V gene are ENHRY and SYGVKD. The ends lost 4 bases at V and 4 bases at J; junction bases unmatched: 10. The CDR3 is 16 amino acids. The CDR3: CAISGGPGGYSDTQYF. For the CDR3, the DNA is TGTGCCATCAGTGGGGGGCCAGGGGGCTATTCAGATACGCAGTATTTT.

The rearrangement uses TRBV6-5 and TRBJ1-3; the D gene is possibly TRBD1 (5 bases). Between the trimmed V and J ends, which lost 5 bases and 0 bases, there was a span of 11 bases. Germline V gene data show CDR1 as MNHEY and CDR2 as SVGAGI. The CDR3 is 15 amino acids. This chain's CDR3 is CASSRQKSSGNTIYF. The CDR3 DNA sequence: TGTGCCAGCAGTCGACAGAAGAGCTCTGGAAACACCATATATTTT.

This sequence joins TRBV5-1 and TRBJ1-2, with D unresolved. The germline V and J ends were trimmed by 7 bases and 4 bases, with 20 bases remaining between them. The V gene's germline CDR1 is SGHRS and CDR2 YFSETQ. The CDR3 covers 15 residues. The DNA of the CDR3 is TGCGCCAGCTGCGATAGACCAGACTCCATCTATGGCTACACCTTC. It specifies CASCDRPDSIYGYTF. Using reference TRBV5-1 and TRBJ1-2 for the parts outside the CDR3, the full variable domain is KAGVTQTPRYLIKTRGQQVTLSCSPISGHRSVSWYQQTPGQGLQFLFEYFSETQRNKGNFPGRFSGRQFSNSRSEMNVSTLELGDSALYLCASCDRPDSIYGYTFGSGTRLTVV.

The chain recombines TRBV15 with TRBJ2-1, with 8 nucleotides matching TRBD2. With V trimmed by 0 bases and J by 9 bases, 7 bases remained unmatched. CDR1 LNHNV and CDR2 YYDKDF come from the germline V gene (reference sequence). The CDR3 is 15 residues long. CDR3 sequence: CATSRDRSGSGEQFF. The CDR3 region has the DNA TGTGCCACCAGCAGAGATAGGAGCGGGAGTGGTGAGCAGTTCTTC.

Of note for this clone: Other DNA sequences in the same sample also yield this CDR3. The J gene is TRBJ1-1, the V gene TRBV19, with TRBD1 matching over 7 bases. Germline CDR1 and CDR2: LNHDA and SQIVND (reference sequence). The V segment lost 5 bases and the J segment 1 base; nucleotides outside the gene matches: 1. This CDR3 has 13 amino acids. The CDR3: CASSRQGNTEAFF. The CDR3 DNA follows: TGTGCCAGTAGTCGACAGGGGAACACTGAAGCTTTCTTT.

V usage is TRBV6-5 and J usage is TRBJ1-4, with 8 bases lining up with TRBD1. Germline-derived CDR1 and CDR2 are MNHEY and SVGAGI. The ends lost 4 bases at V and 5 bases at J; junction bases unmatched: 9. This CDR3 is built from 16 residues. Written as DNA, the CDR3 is TGTGCCAGCAGTTCAAGTACGCGGACAGGGAATGAAAAACTGTTTTTT. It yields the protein CASSSSTRTGNEKLFF.

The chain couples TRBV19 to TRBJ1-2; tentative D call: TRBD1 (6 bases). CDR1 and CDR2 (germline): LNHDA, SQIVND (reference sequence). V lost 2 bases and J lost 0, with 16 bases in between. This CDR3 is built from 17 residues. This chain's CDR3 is CASSISGQTGANYGYTF. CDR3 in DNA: TGTGCCAGTAGTATATCCGGACAGACTGGGGCTAACTATGGCTACACCTTC.

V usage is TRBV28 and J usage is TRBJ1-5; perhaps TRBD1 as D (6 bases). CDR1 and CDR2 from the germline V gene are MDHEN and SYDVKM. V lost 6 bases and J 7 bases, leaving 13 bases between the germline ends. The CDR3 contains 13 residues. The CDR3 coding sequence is TGTGCCAGCAGGGACAGCCAGGGGCAGCCCCAGCATTTT. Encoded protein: CASRDSQGQPQHF.

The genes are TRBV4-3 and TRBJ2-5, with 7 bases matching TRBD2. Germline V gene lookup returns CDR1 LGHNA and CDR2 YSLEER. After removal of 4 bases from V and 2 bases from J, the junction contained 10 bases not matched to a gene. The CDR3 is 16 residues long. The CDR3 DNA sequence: TGCGCCAGCAGCCCGGGTGCAGCGGGGATTCAAGAGACCCAGTACTTC. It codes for CASSPGAAGIQETQYF.

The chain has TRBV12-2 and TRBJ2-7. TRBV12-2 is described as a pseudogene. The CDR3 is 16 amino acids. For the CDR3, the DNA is TGTGCAAGTCTCCGTTATGGGGGACGGGCGAACTACGAGCAGTACTTC. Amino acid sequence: CASLRYGGRANYEQYF.

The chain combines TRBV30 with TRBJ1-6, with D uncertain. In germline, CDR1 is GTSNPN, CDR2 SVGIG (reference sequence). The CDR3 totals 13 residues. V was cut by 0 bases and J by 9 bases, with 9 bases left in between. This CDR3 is CAWSVGESSPLHF. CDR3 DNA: TGTGCCTGGAGTGTCGGGGAGAGTTCACCCCTCCACTTT.

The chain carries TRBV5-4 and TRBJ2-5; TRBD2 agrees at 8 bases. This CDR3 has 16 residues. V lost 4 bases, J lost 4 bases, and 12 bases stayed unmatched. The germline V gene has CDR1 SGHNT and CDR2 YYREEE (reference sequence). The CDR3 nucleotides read TGTGCCAGCAGCCGGGGGGGGAGCGGGATGGGAGAGACCCAGTACTTC. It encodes CASSRGGSGMGETQYF.

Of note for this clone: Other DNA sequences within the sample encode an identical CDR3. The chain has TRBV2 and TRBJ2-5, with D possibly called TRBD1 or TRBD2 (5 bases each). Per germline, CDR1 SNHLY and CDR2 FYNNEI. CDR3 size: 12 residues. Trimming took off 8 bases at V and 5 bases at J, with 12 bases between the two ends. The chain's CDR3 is CASSRREETQYF. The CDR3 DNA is TGTGCCAGCTCCCGCAGGGAGGAGACCCAGTACTTC.

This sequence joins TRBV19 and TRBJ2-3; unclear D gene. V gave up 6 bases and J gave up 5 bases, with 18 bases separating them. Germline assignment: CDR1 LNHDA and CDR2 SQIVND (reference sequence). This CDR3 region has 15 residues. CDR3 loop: CASRYPGVGRDTQYF. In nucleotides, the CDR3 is TGTGCCAGTAGATACCCCGGTGTTGGGCGAGATACGCAGTATTTT.

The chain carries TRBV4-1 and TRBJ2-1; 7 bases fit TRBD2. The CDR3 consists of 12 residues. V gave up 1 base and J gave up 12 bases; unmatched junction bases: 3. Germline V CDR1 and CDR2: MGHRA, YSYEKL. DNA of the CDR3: TGCGCCAGCAGCCAAGCTCAGCGGGGGCAGTTCTTC. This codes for CASSQAQRGQFF.

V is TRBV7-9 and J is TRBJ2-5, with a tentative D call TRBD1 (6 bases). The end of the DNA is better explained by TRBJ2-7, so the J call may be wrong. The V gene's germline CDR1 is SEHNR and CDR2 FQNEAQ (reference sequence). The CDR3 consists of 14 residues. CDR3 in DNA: TGTGCCAGCAGCTTGGGCCAGGGGATCAACGAGCAGTACTTC. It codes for CASSLGQGINEQYF.

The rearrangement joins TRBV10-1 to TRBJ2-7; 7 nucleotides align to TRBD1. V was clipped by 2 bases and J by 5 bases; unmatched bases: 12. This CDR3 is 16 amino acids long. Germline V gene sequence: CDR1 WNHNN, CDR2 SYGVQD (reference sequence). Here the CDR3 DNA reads TGCGCCAGCAGTGAGACCCAACCTTTACAGGGGCACGAGCAGTACTTC. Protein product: CASSETQPLQGHEQYF.

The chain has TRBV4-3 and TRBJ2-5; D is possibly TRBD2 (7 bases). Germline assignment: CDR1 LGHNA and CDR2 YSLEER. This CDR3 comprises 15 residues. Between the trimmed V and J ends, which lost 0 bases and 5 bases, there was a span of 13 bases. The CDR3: CASSQEGGAGETQYF. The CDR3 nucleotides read TGCGCCAGCAGCCAAGAAGGGGGGGCTGGTGAGACCCAGTACTTC.

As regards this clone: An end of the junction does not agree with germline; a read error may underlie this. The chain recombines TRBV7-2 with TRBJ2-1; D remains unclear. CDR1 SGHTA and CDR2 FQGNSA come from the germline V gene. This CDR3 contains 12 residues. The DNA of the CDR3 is TGTGCCAGCAGCTTAGACAGAGGTGAGCAGCTCTTC. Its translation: CASSLDRGEQLF. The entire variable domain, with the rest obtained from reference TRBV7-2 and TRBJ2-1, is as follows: GAGVSQSPSNKVTEKGKDVELRCDPISGHTALYWYRQSLGQGLEFLIYFQGNSAPDKSGLPSDRFSAERTGGSVSTLTIQRTQQEDSAVYLCASSLDRGEQLFGPGTRLTVL.

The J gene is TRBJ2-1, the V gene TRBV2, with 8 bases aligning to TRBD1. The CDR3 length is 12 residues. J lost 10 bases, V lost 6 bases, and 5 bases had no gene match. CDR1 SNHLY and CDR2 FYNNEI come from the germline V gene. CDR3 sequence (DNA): TGTGCCAGCAGATCGGACAGGGAAGAGCAGTTCTTC. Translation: CASRSDREEQFF. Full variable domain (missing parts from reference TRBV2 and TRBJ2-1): EPEVTQTPSHQVTQMGQEVILRCVPISNHLYFYWYRQILGQKVEFLVSFYNNEISEKSEIFDDQFSVERPDGSNFTLKIRSTKLEDSAMYFCASRSDREEQFFGPGTRLTVL.

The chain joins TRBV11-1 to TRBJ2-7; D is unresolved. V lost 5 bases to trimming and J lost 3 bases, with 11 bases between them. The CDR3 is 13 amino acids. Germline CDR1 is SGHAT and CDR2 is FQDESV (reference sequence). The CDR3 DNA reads TGTGCCAGCAGCCAAGCTCCCATCTACGAGCAGTACTTC. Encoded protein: CASSQAPIYEQYF.

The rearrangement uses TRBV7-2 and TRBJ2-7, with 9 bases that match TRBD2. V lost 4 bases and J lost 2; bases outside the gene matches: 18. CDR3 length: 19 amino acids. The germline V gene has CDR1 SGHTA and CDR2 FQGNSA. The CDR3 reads CASSSPRGSRREGPYEQYF. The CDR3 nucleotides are TGTGCCAGCAGCTCCCCAAGGGGTAGTCGGCGGGAGGGCCCCTACGAGCAGTACTTC.

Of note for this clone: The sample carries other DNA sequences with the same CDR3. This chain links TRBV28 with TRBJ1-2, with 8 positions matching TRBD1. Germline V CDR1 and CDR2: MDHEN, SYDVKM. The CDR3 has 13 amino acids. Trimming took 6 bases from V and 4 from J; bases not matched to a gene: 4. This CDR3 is CASSLGQGYGYTF. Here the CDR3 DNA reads TGTGCCAGCAGCCTCGGACAGGGCTATGGCTACACCTTC.

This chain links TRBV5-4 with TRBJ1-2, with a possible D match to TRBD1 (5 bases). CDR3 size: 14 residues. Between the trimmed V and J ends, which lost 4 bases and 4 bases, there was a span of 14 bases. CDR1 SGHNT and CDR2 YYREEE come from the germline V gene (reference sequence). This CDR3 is CASSVSGGFYGYTF. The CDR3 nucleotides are TGTGCCAGCAGCGTTTCCGGGGGATTCTATGGCTACACCTTC. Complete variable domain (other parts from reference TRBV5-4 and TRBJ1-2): ETGVTQSPTHLIKTRGQQVTLRCSSQSGHNTVSWYQQALGQGPQFIFQYYREEENGRGNFPPRFSGLQFPNYSSELNVNALELDDSALYLCASSVSGGFYGYTFGSGTRLTVV.

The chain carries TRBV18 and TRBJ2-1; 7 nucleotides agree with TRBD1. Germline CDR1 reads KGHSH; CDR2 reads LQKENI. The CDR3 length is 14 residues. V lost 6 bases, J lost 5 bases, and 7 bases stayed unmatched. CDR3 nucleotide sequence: TGTGCCAGCTCCCCAAAAACAGGGGACAATGAGCAGTTCTTC. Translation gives CASSPKTGDNEQFF.

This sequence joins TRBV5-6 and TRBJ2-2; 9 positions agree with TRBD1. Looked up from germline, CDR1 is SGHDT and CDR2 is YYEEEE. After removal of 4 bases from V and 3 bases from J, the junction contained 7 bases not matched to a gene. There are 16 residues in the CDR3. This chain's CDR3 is CASSGSRTGDTGELFF. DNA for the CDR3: TGTGCCAGCAGCGGGAGCCGGACAGGGGACACCGGGGAGCTGTTTTTT.

This CDR3 is CASSRRQGKLFF. In DNA, the CDR3 is TGTGCCAGCAGCCGTCGACAGGGAAAACTGTTTTTT. The gene calls are TRBV11-3 and TRBJ1-4, with 7 bases matching TRBD1. Germline CDR1 SGHNT, CDR2 YENEEA. J gave up 10 bases and V 5 bases, and 4 bases lay outside the gene matches. The length of the CDR3 is 12 residues.

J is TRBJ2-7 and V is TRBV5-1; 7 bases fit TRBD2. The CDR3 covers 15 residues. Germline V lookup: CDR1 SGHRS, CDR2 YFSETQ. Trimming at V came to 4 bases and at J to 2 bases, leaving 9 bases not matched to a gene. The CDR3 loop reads CASSAPGGAPYEQYF. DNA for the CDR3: TGCGCCAGCAGCGCCCCGGGGGGAGCCCCCTACGAGCAGTACTTC.

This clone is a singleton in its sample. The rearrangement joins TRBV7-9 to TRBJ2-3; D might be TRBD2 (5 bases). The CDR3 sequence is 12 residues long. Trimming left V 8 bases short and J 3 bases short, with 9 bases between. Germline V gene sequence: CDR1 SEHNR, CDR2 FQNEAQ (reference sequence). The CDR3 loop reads CASARETDTQYF. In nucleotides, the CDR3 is TGTGCCAGCGCCCGGGAAACAGATACGCAGTATTTT.

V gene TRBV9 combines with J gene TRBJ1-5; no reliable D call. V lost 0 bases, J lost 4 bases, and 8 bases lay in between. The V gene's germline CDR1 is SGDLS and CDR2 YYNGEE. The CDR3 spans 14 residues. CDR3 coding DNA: TGTGCCAGCAGCGTAGATCCGCTGAATCAGCCCCAGCATTTT. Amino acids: CASSVDPLNQPQHF. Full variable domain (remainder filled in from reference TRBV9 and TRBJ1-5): DSGVTQTPKHLITATGQRVTLRCSPRSGDLSVYWYQQSLDQGLQFLIQYYNGEERAKGNILERFSAQQFPDLHSELNLSSLELGDSALYFCASSVDPLNQPQHFGDGTRLSIL.

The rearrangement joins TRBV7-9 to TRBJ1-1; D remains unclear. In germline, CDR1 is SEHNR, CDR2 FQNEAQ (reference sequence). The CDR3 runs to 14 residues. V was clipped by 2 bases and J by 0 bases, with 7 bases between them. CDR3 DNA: TGTGCCAGCAGCTTATTGAACATGAACACTGAAGCTTTCTTT. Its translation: CASSLLNMNTEAFF.